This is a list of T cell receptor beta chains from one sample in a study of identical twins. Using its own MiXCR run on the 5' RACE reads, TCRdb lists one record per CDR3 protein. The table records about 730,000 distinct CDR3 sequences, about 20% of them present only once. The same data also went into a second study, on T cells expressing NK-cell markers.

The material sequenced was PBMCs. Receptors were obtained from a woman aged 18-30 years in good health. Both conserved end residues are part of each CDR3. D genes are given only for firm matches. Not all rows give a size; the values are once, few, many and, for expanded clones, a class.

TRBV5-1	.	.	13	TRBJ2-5	TGCGCCAGCAGACCGCGGATCCAAGAGACCCAGTACTTC	CASRPRIQETQYF
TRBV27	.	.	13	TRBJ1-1	TGTGCCAGCAACCGTAGGGGGGACACTGAAGCTTTCTTT	CASNRRGDTEAFF
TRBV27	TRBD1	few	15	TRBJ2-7	TGTGCCAGCAGCCTCCGTGAGACAGGGTACTACGAGCAGTACTTC	CASSLRETGYYEQYF
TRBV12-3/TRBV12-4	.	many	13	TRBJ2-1	TGTGCCAGCAGTACGTGGGGCCACAATGAGCAGTTCTTC	CASSTWGHNEQFF
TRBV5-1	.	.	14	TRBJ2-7	TGCGCCAGCAGCTTGTGGGCAGGAGAAAACGAGCAGTACTTC	CASSLWAGENEQYF
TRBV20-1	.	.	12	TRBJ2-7	TGCAGTGCGGGGGCGGGAATGTACGAGCAGTACTTC	CSAGAGMYEQYF
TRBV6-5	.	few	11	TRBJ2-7	TGTGCCGTAGGAACCACCTACGAGCAGTACTTC	CAVGTTYEQYF
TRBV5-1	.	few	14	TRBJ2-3	TGCGCCAGCAGTTTCCGGGGGGCGGGCGACACGCAGTATTTT	CASSFRGAGDTQYF
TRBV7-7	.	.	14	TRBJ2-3	TGTGCTAGCAGCTTAGGTCGAGGATATGATACGCAGTATTTT	CASSLGRGYDTQYF
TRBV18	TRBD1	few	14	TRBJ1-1	TGTGCCAGCTCGCTGGGACAGGGGGTTGAGGCGGCTTTCTTT	CASSLGQGVEAAFF
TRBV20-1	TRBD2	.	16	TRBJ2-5	TGCAGTGCTAGGCAGTACCGGGAGGATTCAGGCGAGACCCAGTACTTC	CSARQYREDSGETQYF
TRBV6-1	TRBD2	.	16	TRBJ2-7	TGTGCCAGTAGTCCAACGGGGGGGCGGTCTCGGTACGAGCAGTACTTC	CASSPTGGRSRYEQYF
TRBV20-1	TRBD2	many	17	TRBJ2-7	TGCAGTGCTAGAGACTTTAGCGGGAGGCCCGGATCCTACGAGCAGTACTTC	CSARDFSGRPGSYEQYF
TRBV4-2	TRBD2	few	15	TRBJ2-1	TGTGCCAGCAGCCAAGATGGGGTAGTAGCGGGGCCGCGGTTCTTC	CASSQDGVVAGPRFF
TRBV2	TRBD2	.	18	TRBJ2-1	TGTGCCTGCAGCCCGTGGAAGACTAGCGGGGACTCCTACAATGAGCAGTTCTTC	CACSPWKTSGDSYNEQFF
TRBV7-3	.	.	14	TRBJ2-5	TGTGCCAGCAGCTTAATGGCCACCGGTGAGACCCAGTACTTC	CASSLMATGETQYF
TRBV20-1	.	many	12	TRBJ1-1	TGCAGTGCTAGACTGGTGAACACTGAAGCTTTCTTT	CSARLVNTEAFF
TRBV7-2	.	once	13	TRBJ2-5	TGTGCCAGCGGGAGAGTGCGGCAAGAGACCCAGTACTTC	CASGRVRQETQYF
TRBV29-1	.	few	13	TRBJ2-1	TGCAGCGCCGTAGCAGGAGGGGTGAATGAGCAGTTCTTC	CSAVAGGVNEQFF
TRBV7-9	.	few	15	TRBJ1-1	TGTGCCAGCAGCTTAGAAGGTTTAATGAACACTGAAGCTTTCTTT	CASSLEGLMNTEAFF
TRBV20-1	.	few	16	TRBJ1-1	TGCAGTGCTAGCAAACCCATTTCGGGAAGGGACACTGAAGCTTTCTTT	CSASKPISGRDTEAFF
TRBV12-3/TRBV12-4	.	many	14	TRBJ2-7	TGTGCCAGCAGTCGAGGGACTGGCTCCTACGAGCAGTACTTC	CASSRGTGSYEQYF
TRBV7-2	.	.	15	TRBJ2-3	TGTGCCAGCAGCTTAGTCCCGGGAGCGGGAGATACGCAGTATTTT	CASSLVPGAGDTQYF
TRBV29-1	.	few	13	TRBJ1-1	TGCAGCGTTGAAGGGAACGGGAACACTGAAGCTTTCTTT	CSVEGNGNTEAFF
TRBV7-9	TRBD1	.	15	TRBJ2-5	TGTGCCAGCAGGCCTCCGACAGGGCGGCGAGAGACCCAGTACTTC	CASRPPTGRRETQYF
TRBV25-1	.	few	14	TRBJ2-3	TGTGCCAGCAGTTTGTCGGGGATTGGTGATACGCAGTATTTT	CASSLSGIGDTQYF
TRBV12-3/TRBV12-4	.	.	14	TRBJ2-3	TGTGCCAGCAGTTTCTTAGGGGAGATAGATACGCAGTATTTT	CASSFLGEIDTQYF
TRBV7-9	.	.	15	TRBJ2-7	TGTGCCAGCAGCGCCGGGGGCGGGAGTTTCTACGAGCAGTACTTC	CASSAGGGSFYEQYF
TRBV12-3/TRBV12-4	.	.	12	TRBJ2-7	TGTGCCAGCAGCGACAGATCCTACGAGCAGTACTTC	CASSDRSYEQYF
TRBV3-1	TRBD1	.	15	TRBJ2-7	TGTGCCAGCAGCCAAGGTTGGCAGGGGGCAATCGAGCAGTACTTC	CASSQGWQGAIEQYF
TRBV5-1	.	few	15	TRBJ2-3	TGCGCCAGCAGCTTGGAGGGGGGAGGAACAGATACGCAGTATTTT	CASSLEGGGTDTQYF
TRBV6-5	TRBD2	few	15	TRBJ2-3	TGTGCCAGCAGTTTGGGAACTAGCGATCCAGATACGCAGTATTTT	CASSLGTSDPDTQYF
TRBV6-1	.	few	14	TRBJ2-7	TGTGCCAGCAGTCCCCGGACGGTGATCTACGAGCAGTACTTC	CASSPRTVIYEQYF
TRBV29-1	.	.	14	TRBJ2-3	TGCAGCGTTGTCGACTCACAGGTCCCAGATACGCAGTATTTT	CSVVDSQVPDTQYF
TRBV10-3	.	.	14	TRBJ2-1	TGTGCCATCAGTGAGTCAAGGACCTCCTTTCAGCAGTTCTTC	CAISESRTSFQQFF
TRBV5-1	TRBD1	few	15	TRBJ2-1	TGCGCCAGCAGCCTAGGGACAGGGGGCAGGAATGAGCAGTTCTTC	CASSLGTGGRNEQFF
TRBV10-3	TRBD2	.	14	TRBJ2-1	TGTGCCTCCCGGCGACTAGCGGGAGTGGATGAGCAGTTCTTC	CASRRLAGVDEQFF
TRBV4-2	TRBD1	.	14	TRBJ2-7	TGTGCCAGCAGCTCCCGACAGGGGACCGACGAGCAGTACTTC	CASSSRQGTDEQYF
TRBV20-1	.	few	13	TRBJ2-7	TGCAGTGCCGTAAGCGGCCTCCTCAGCGAGCAGTACTTC	CSAVSGLLSEQYF
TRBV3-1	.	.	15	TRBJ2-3	TGTGCCAGCAGCCAAGAGGCAGGGAGCACAGATACGCAGTATTTT	CASSQEAGSTDTQYF
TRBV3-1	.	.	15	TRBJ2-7	TGTGCCACCAGCCAAGACGCTGCAAACTCCTACGAGCAGTACTTC	CATSQDAANSYEQYF
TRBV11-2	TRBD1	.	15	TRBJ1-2	TGTGCCAGCAGCTTCTCCGGGACAGGGGGCCTTGGCTACACCTTC	CASSFSGTGGLGYTF
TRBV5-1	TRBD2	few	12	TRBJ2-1	TGCGCCAGCAGCTGGGGGGGGAATGACCAGTTCTTC	CASSWGGNDQFF
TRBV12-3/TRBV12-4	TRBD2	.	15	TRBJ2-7	TGTGCCAGCAGTTTCCAGCAGGGAACCCGGGGGGGGCAGTACTTC	CASSFQQGTRGGQYF
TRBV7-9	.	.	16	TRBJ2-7	TGTGCCAGCAGCTTACCAACCCGTGGACAGTCGAGGGAGCAGTACTTC	CASSLPTRGQSREQYF
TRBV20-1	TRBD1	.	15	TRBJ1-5	TGCAGTGCTAGAGATTGGGGGACAGGGAGTCGGCCCCAGCATTTT	CSARDWGTGSRPQHF
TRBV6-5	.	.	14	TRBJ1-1	TGTGCCAGCAGTTACCAGGGGCTTAGCACTGAAGCTTTCTTT	CASSYQGLSTEAFF
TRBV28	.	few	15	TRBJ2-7	TGTGCCAGCAGTTTATTGACAGCCTACTCCTACGAGCAGTACTTC	CASSLLTAYSYEQYF
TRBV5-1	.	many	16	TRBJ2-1	TGCGCCAGCAGCTTGGGCCTTTCCAGTTCCTACAATGAGCAGTTCTTC	CASSLGLSSSYNEQFF
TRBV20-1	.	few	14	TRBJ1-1	TGCAGTGTTACGCGGGCCGCCCCCCACACTGAAGCTTTCTTT	CSVTRAAPHTEAFF
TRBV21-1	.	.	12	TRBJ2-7	TGTGCCAGCAGCTCAGGTAACAACGAGCAGTACTTC	CASSSGNNEQYF
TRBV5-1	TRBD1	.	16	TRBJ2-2	TGCGCCAGCAAAGGATTCGGGACAGTTAACACCGGGGAGCTGTTTTTT	CASKGFGTVNTGELFF
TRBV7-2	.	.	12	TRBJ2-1	TGTGCCAGCAGCCCAGGGGGGGATGATCAGTTCTTC	CASSPGGDDQFF
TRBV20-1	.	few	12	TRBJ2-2	TGCAGTGCTCGCGGCTCCGCCGGGGAGCTGTTTTTT	CSARGSAGELFF
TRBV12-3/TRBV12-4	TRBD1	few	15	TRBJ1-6	TGTGCCAGCAGTACCCGGACAGGGAAGGCTTCACCCCTCCACTTT	CASSTRTGKASPLHF
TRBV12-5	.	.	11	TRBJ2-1	TGTGCTAGTGGTTTTCCGCATGAGCAGTTCTTC	CASGFPHEQFF
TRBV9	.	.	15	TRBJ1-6	TGTGCCAGCAGCGTAATCTATTCGGGCAATTCACCCCTCCACTTT	CASSVIYSGNSPLHF
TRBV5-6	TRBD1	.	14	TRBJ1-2	TGTGCCAGCTGGAGGCAGGGGGAATACTATGGCTACACCTTC	CASWRQGEYYGYTF
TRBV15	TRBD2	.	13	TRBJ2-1	TGTGCCACCCACCAACGACTAGCGGGTGAGCAGTTCTTC	CATHQRLAGEQFF